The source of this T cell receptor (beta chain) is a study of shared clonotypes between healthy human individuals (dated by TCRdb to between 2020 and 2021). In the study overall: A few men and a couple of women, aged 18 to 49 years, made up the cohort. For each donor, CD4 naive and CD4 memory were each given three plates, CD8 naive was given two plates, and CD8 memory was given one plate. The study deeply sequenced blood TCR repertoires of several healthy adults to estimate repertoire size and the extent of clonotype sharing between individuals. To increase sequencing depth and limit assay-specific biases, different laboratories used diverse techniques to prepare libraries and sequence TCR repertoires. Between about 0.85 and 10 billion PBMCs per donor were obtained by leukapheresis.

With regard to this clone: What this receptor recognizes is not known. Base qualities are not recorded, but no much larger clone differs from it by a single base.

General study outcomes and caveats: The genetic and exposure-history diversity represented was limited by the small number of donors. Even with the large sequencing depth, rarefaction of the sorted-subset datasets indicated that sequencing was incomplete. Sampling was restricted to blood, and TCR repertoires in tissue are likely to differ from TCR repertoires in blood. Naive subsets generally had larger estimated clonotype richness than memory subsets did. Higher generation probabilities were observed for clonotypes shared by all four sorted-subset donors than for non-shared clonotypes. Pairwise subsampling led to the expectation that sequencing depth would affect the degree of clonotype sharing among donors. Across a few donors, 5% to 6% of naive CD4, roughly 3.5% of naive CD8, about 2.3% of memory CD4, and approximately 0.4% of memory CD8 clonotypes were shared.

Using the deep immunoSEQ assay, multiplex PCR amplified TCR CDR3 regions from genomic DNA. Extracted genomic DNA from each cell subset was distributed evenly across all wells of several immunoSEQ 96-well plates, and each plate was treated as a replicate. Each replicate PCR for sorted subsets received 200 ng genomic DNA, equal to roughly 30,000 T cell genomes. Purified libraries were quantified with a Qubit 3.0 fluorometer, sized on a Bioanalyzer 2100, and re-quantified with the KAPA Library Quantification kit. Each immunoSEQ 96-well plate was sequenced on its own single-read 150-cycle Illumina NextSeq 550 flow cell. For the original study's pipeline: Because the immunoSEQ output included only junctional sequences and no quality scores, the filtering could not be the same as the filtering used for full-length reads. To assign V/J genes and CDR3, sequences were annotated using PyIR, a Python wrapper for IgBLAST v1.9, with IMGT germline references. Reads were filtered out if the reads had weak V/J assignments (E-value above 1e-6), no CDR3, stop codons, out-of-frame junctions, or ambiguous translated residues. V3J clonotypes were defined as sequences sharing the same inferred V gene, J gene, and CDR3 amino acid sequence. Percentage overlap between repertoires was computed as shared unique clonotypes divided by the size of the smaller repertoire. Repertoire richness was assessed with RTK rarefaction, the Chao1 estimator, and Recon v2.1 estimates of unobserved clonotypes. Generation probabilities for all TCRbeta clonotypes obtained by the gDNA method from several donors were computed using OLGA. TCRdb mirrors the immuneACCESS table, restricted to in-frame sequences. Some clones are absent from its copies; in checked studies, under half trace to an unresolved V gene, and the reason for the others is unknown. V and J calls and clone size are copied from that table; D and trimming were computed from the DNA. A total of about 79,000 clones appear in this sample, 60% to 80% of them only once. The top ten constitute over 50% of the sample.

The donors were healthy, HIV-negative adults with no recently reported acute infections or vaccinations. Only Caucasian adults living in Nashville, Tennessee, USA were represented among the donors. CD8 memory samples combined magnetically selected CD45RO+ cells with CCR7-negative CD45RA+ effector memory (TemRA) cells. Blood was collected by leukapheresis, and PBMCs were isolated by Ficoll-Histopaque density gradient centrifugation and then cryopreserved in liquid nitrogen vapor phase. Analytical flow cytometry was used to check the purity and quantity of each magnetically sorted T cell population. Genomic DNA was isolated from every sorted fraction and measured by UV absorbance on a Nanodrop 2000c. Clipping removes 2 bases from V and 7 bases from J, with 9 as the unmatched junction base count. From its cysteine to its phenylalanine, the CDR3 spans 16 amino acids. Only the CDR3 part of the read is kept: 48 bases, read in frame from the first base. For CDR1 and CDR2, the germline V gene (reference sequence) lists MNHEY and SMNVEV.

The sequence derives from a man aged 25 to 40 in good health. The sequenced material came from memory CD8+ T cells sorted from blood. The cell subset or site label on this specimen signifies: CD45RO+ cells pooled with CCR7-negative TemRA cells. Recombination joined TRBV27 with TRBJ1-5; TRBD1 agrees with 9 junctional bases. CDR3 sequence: CASSLGTPGQGQPQHF. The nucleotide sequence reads TGTGCCAGCAGTTTAGGGACGCCGGGACAGGGACAGCCCCAGCATTTT.